The 27 T cell receptor beta chains below come from one sample, sequenced in a study of T cells expressing NK-cell markers. No DNA is given; TCRdb re-called the 5' RACE reads and lists each CDR3 protein once. The sample shows some 150,000 distinct CDR3 sequences, and around 12% sits with its ten largest clones. The specimen sequenced was blood T cells: a sorted CD56 or NKG2C T cell subset, CD4+ or CD8+ T cells, or bulk PBMC T cells (not recorded which). The receptor source for this set is a man between 18 and 29 years old in good health.

The chain links TRBV27 to TRBJ2-3; TCRdb gives TRBD1 as the D gene, but with no DNA this cannot be confirmed. Germline V lookup: CDR1 MNHEY, CDR2 SMNVEV (reference sequence). This CDR3 is 16 amino acids long. Here the CDR3 reads CASSLSRSPSTDTQYF.

The CDR3: CSAERTRVGVNEQYF. The chain carries TRBV20-1 and TRBJ2-7; checking the TCRdb D call of TRBD2 is not possible without DNA. The CDR3 is 15 amino acids. The germline CDR1 and CDR2 sequences are DFQATT and SNEGSKA (reference sequence).

The chain is built from TRBV2 and TRBJ2-3; TCRdb's D call of TRBD1 is untestable without DNA. The germline V gene encodes CDR1 SNHLY and CDR2 FYNNEI. The CDR3 runs 15 residues. CDR3 residues: CASSDDLRDRDTQYF.

V is TRBV29-1 and J is TRBJ1-5; the D call from TCRdb, TRBD1, cannot be confirmed without DNA. Germline V gives CDR1 SQVTM, CDR2 ANQGSEA. CDR3 length: 13 residues. CDR3: CSVGRDWGQPQHF. The full variable domain, rest sourced from reference TRBV29-1 and TRBJ1-5, is SAVISQKPSRDICQRGTSLTIQCQVDSQVTMMFWYRQQPGQSLTLIATANQGSEATYESGFVIDKFPISRPNLTFSTLTVSNMSPEDSSIYLCSVGRDWGQPQHFGDGTRLSIL.

The chain combines TRBV28 with TRBJ2-2; TCRdb indicates TRBD1, and absent DNA this call remains unverified. From germline, CDR1 is MDHEN and CDR2 SYDVKM. This CDR3 has 15 residues. The CDR3 protein is CASSFLQGDTGELFF.

The CDR3 reads CSASKTTTGTGELFF. This chain links TRBV20-1 with TRBJ2-2. The CDR3 totals 15 residues. Per the germline V gene, CDR1 is DFQATT and CDR2 is SNEGSKA (reference sequence).

The genes are TRBV20-1 and TRBJ1-4; the D gene TCRdb calls, TRBD1, cannot be checked with no DNA. The germline V gene has CDR1 DFQATT and CDR2 SNEGSKA (reference sequence). The CDR3 covers 13 residues. The CDR3: CSAREQGEEKLFF.

The V gene is TRBV12-3 or TRBV12-4, the J gene TRBJ2-5; TCRdb returns TRBD1, unconfirmable since there is no DNA. The CDR3 runs to 13 residues. The CDR3 loop reads CASNQGPQETQYF.

The chain carries TRBV24-1 and TRBJ2-2; TCRdb picks TRBD1, but there is no DNA to check that call. The CDR3 is 22 residues long. CDR1 KGHDR and CDR2 SFDVKD come from the germline V gene. CDR3 protein: CATSDLGQGPRGGRLMAGELFF.

V and J are TRBV3-1 and TRBJ2-7; TCRdb proposes TRBD1, but this gene call is untestable without DNA. Germline CDR1 is LGHDT and CDR2 is YNNKEL (reference sequence). The CDR3 consists of 15 residues. This chain's CDR3 is CASSQVRDISYEQYF.

The chain is built from TRBV24-1 and TRBJ2-2. The CDR3 is 11 residues long. Per germline, CDR1 KGHDR and CDR2 SFDVKD. This chain's CDR3 is CATERTGELFF.

The rearrangement uses TRBV6-1 and TRBJ1-1. The CDR3 has 14 residues. Germline V gene data show CDR1 as MNHNS and CDR2 as SASEGT. CDR3: CASSEGEGWTEAFF.

The gene calls are TRBV11-2 and TRBJ2-1; TCRdb proposes TRBD1, but this gene call is untestable without DNA. CDR1 and CDR2 from the germline V gene are SGHAT and FQNNGV. The CDR3 is 19 residues long. The CDR3 sequence is CASSLLGTGFSPSYNEQFF.

The chain employs TRBV14 and TRBJ2-1; TCRdb returns TRBD2, unconfirmable since there is no DNA. The CDR3 extends over 16 amino acids. Germline CDR1 is SGHDN and CDR2 is FVKESK. Here the CDR3 reads CASSPSDPSRYNEQFF.

V usage is TRBV4-3 and J usage is TRBJ2-5. Germline lookup yields CDR1 LGHNA and CDR2 YSLEER. This CDR3 comprises 14 residues. The CDR3 reads CASSQDVYQETQYF.

The V call is TRBV10-3, the J call TRBJ2-2; the TCRdb call, TRBD1, lacks DNA for checking. The CDR3 loop spans 16 amino acids. The germline V gene encodes CDR1 ENHRY and CDR2 SYGVKD. CDR3 amino acids: CAVLQGVISGPGELFF.

V and J are TRBV4-3 and TRBJ2-1. CDR3 length equals 12 residues. Germline CDR1 and CDR2: LGHNA and YSLEER. The CDR3 loop reads CASSQDLGEQFF.

The genes are TRBV4-1 and TRBJ2-1; absent DNA, TCRdb's TRBD2 call cannot be checked. Germline V gene data show CDR1 as MGHRA and CDR2 as YSYEKL. The CDR3 covers 15 residues. CDR3 in amino acids: CASSQVRDSDNEQFF.

This chain links TRBV20-1 with TRBJ2-1; TCRdb proposes TRBD1, but this gene call is untestable without DNA. The CDR3 sequence is 15 residues long. Germline V lookup: CDR1 DFQATT, CDR2 SNEGSKA (reference sequence). This chain's CDR3 is CSASSSAGPYNEQFF.

The V call is TRBV20-1, the J call TRBJ2-1; TCRdb's D call of TRBD2 is untestable without DNA. The CDR3 is made up of 14 amino acids. Germline V lookup: CDR1 DFQATT, CDR2 SNEGSKA (reference sequence). CDR3 residues: CSASQTRGYNEQFF.

This rearrangement joins TRBV7-2 to TRBJ2-3; TCRdb picks TRBD2, but there is no DNA to check that call. CDR1 is SGHTA and CDR2 is FQGNSA in the germline V gene. CDR3 length equals 17 residues. The CDR3 sequence is CASSLVELAGSTDTQYF.

The chain couples TRBV2 to TRBJ2-1. CDR3 length: 11 residues. Germline values: CDR1 SNHLY, CDR2 FYNNEI. The CDR3 loop reads CASSDWNEQFF.

The chain links TRBV20-1 to TRBJ2-1. Per germline, CDR1 DFQATT and CDR2 SNEGSKA (reference sequence). The CDR3 covers 16 residues. Here the CDR3 reads CSASSPSSGLNNEQFF.

V usage is TRBV9 and J usage is TRBJ1-1; TCRdb's D call, TRBD1, is unchecked because there is no DNA. The V gene's germline CDR1 is SGDLS and CDR2 YYNGEE. There are 12 residues in the CDR3. This CDR3 is CASGAGGTEAFF. The variable domain in full, completed from reference TRBV9 and TRBJ1-1, reads DSGVTQTPKHLITATGQRVTLRCSPRSGDLSVYWYQQSLDQGLQFLIQYYNGEERAKGNILERFSAQQFPDLHSELNLSSLELGDSALYFCASGAGGTEAFFGQGTRLTVV.

J is TRBJ1-1 and V is TRBV7-2; the D call of TRBD1 rests on TCRdb alone, since no DNA is present to check it. CDR1 and CDR2 (germline): SGHTA, FQGNSA. The CDR3 consists of 15 residues. The CDR3 loop is CASSIPPDGRNEAFF.

The rearrangement joins TRBV28 to TRBJ2-1; checking the TCRdb D call of TRBD2 is not possible without DNA. Germline V lookup: CDR1 MDHEN, CDR2 SYDVKM. The CDR3 length is 15 residues. The CDR3 loop reads CASRPGTSTYNEQFF.

This chain joins TRBV27 and TRBJ2-7; TCRdb's assignment of TRBD1 cannot be checked, as there is no DNA. The germline CDR1 and CDR2 sequences are MNHEY and SMNVEV (reference sequence). The CDR3 consists of 13 residues. CDR3 protein: CASSSLDSYEQYF.